The 5 T cell receptor beta chains presented below share a single source sample, sequenced in a study of cytomegalovirus exposure and HLA in healthy donors. PCR involved 60 Vbeta and 13 Jbeta primers. The table came from immunoSEQ multiplex PCR; TCRdb's copy has only in-frame clones and leaves some out. The listing contains under 200,000 clones. Specimen: PBMCs. Every receptor here comes from a woman between 18 and 29 years old in good health and CMV-seropositive.

The CDR3 region is CARRGRGQADNEQFF. CDR3 nucleotides: TGTGCCAGAAGAGGGAGGGGCCAGGCCGACAATGAGCAGTTCTTC. The genes are TRBV5-3 and TRBJ2-1; TRBD2 aligns across 7 bases. TRBV5-3 qualifies as an ORF whose function is uncertain. The CDR3 has 15 residues. V lost 5 bases and J lost 5; bases outside the gene matches: 10.

The chain carries TRBV27 and TRBJ1-5, with a weak D call TRBD1 (6 bases). V was pared by 2 bases and J by 4 bases, with 6 bases between. The CDR3 sequence is 13 residues long. The germline V gene encodes CDR1 MNHEY and CDR2 SMNVEV (reference sequence). CDR3 DNA: TGTGCCAGCAGTTTAACAGGGAATCAGCCCCAGCATTTT. It yields the protein CASSLTGNQPQHF.

The chain recombines TRBV5-4 with TRBJ1-3, with TRBD1 as a possible D gene (5 bases). The germline CDR1 and CDR2 sequences are SGHNT and YYREEE (reference sequence). There are 15 residues in the CDR3. V lost 4 bases, J lost 3 bases, and 14 bases lay in between. The CDR3, as DNA: TGTGCCAGCAGCCCGGGGGGAGGCAATGGAAACACCATATATTTT. Its translation: CASSPGGGNGNTIYF.

This chain links TRBV5-4 with TRBJ1-2; D gene ambiguous. Germline loops: CDR1 SGHNT, CDR2 YYREEE (reference sequence). The CDR3 totals 15 residues. Trimming took 2 bases from V and 4 from J, leaving 15 bases between them. In DNA, the CDR3 is TGTGCCAGCAGCTTTGAGCCAGGAAGCATCTATGGCTACACCTTC. Protein sequence: CASSFEPGSIYGYTF.

V is TRBV5-1 and J is TRBJ2-6; the match to TRBD1 covers 11 bases. CDR1 and CDR2 (germline): SGHRS, YFSETQ. Trimming cost V 5 bases and J 0 bases; bases outside gene matches: 7. The CDR3 contains 18 residues. The CDR3 bases are TGCGCCAGCAGTAGGACAGGGGGCCATGGCTCTGGGGCCAACGTCCTGACTTTC. Translating it yields CASSRTGGHGSGANVLTF.